This TCR beta chain stems from a study of OX40 agonist ivuxolimab in advanced cancers. Germline-derived CDR1 and CDR2 are LNHDA and SQIVND (reference sequence). Trimming removed 7 bases from V and 4 bases from J, with 14 bases in between. This CDR3 has 14 amino acids. Sequencing used immunoSEQ multiplex PCR; TCRdb keeps in-frame clones, though not all of them. The repertoire consists of roughly 53,000 clones, with 80% to 85% occurring once and the leading ten covering 3.5% to 5.5%. Sequences were derived from CD4+ or CD8+ T cells sorted from blood, sampled in a trial of the OX40 agonist ivuxolimab. The receptor's source is an adult with an advanced solid tumor such as melanoma, head and neck, liver or kidney cancer. The chain links TRBV19 to TRBJ1-5; D not resolved. The CDR3 bases are TGTGCCAGTACGGGATTACTAAATAATCAGCCCCAGCATTTT. It yields the protein CASTGLLNNQPQHF. Complete variable domain (other parts from reference TRBV19 and TRBJ1-5): DGGITQSPKYLFRKEGQNVTLSCEQNLNHDAMYWYRQDPGQGLRLIYYSQIVNDFQKGDIAEGYSVSREKKESFPLTVTSAQKNPTAFYLCASTGLLNNQPQHFGDGTRLSIL.